These 18 T cell receptor beta chains were sequenced from one sample in a study of human T cells and chemical hapten exposure. RNA extraction used unfractionated whole blood as the source of total RNA. Individual cDNA molecules each carried unique molecular identifiers attached by the library. TCRdb recomputed calls from the reads with MiXCR, one row per CDR3 protein. The sample gives about 120,000 distinct CDR3 sequences, 8% to 9.5% of which show up once; 1.4% is in the top ten. The sample was whole blood. All receptors come from a human donor in good health. Some clones in this sample may be carry-over from other donors' samples.

This clonotype was counted only a few times. J is TRBJ2-1 and V is TRBV29-1, with TRBD2 identical over 9 bases. Unmatched junction bases numbered 3, after V lost 0 bases and J lost 3 bases. The CDR3 is made up of 15 amino acids. Germline V gives CDR1 SQVTM, CDR2 ANQGSEA. The CDR3 loop reads CSVEDPAGGYNEQFF. CDR3 sequence (DNA): TGCAGCGTTGAAGATCCAGCGGGAGGCTACAATGAGCAGTTCTTC.

This clonotype was observed at least ten times. The rearrangement uses TRBV10-3 and TRBJ2-6; 7 positions agree with TRBD1. Germline V gene lookup returns CDR1 ENHRY and CDR2 SYGVKD. The CDR3 consists of 18 residues. The V gene end was trimmed by 8 bases and the J gene end by 2 bases; junction bases not matched to a gene: 15. CDR3 in amino acids: CAIARELDRPTGANVLTF. The CDR3 DNA is TGTGCCATCGCTCGGGAACTGGACAGGCCTACTGGGGCCAACGTCCTGACTTTC.

This clonotype showed up many times. The chain recombines TRBV5-1 with TRBJ2-1, with TRBD1 matching over 7 bases. This CDR3 region has 14 residues. Looked up from germline, CDR1 is SGHRS and CDR2 is YFSETQ. V was clipped by 0 bases and J by 8 bases; unmatched bases: 5. For the CDR3, the DNA is TGCGCCAGCAGCTTGGTTCAGGGGGTGGATGAGCAGTTCTTC. This encodes CASSLVQGVDEQFF.

The table lists this clonotype with a few counts. This sequence joins TRBV7-6 and TRBJ2-3, with D perhaps assigned TRBD1 or TRBD2 (5 bases each). This CDR3 is built from 16 residues. Germline V gene lookup returns CDR1 SGHVS and CDR2 FNYEAQ. Trimming removed 1 base at V and 3 bases at J, with 14 bases between. The chain's CDR3 is CASSLGGRGRTDTQYF. For the CDR3, the DNA is TGTGCCAGCAGCTTAGGCGGTCGGGGCCGAACAGATACGCAGTATTTT.

The V call is TRBV18, the J call TRBJ2-3; D is undetermined. The CDR3 loop spans 15 amino acids. Between the trimmed V and J ends, which lost 0 bases and 2 bases, there was a span of 9 bases. Germline V gene data show CDR1 as KGHSH and CDR2 as LQKENI. The CDR3: CASSPPFPNTDTQYF. CDR3 bases: TGTGCCAGCTCACCACCATTCCCTAACACAGATACGCAGTATTTT.

This clonotype was detected many times. This sequence joins TRBV29-1 and TRBJ1-2; D is undetermined. Trimming cost V 0 bases and J 7 bases, with 12 bases left between them. The CDR3 runs to 13 residues. Germline lookup yields CDR1 SQVTM and CDR2 ANQGSEA. The CDR3 sequence: CSVEEIRSRGYTF. DNA of the CDR3: TGCAGCGTTGAAGAAATCAGATCGCGTGGCTACACCTTC.

This clonotype was seen a few times. The V gene is TRBV30, the J gene TRBJ2-6; 7 nucleotides agree with TRBD2. The V and J ends lost 7 bases and 0 bases, in that order; junction bases with no gene match: 9. CDR1 is GTSNPN, CDR2 SVGIG, per germline (reference sequence). The CDR3 has 16 amino acids. CDR3 region: CASTWGGSSGANVLTF. CDR3 nucleotides: TGTGCCTCCACTTGGGGGGGGAGCTCTGGGGCCAACGTCCTGACTTTC.

This clonotype turned up a few times. The V and J genes are TRBV6-5 and TRBJ2-3; TRBD2 matches 7 bases. The CDR3 length is 15 residues. After removal of 2 bases from V and 6 bases from J, the junction contained 8 bases not matched to a gene. CDR1 is MNHEY, CDR2 SVGAGI, per germline. The CDR3 protein is CASSYKGGVRDTQYF. CDR3 coding DNA: TGTGCCAGCAGTTACAAGGGAGGGGTCAGGGATACGCAGTATTTT.

This rearrangement joins TRBV6-5 to TRBJ2-1; D might be TRBD2 (6 bases). Trimming removed 0 bases from V and 9 bases from J, with 18 bases in between. Germline CDR1 MNHEY, CDR2 SVGAGI. This CDR3 region has 16 residues. Here the CDR3 reads CASSYSNQGGRGEQFF. For the CDR3, the DNA is TGTGCCAGCAGTTACTCGAACCAGGGAGGAAGGGGTGAGCAGTTCTTC.

The gene calls are TRBV6-5 and TRBJ2-1; D uncertain. The germline V gene encodes CDR1 MNHEY and CDR2 SVGAGI. Trimming took off 5 bases at V and 0 bases at J, with 17 bases between the two ends. This CDR3 comprises 17 residues. The CDR3 bases are TGTGCCAGCAGTCTCCGAGTCTCGCGATCCTCCTACAATGAGCAGTTCTTC. It is translated as CASSLRVSRSSYNEQFF.

This clonotype was seen at least ten times. This chain uses TRBV27 with TRBJ1-1; 10 positions agree with TRBD1. With V trimmed by 5 bases and J by 3 bases, 9 bases remained unmatched. This CDR3 contains 16 residues. The germline CDR1 and CDR2 sequences are MNHEY and SMNVEV (reference sequence). For the CDR3, the DNA is TGTGCCAGCAGTCGAACGACAGGGGGCGCGGACACTGAAGCTTTCTTT. Residues: CASSRTTGGADTEAFF.

The chain links TRBV6-5 to TRBJ1-4, with unresolved D. The CDR3 consists of 17 residues. The V end was cut by 0 bases, the J end by 4 bases, with 15 bases between. Germline loops: CDR1 MNHEY, CDR2 SVGAGI. CDR3 sequence (DNA): TGTGCCAGCAGTTACTCGTTTACGCAAGCGAATAATGAAAAACTGTTTTTT. It codes for CASSYSFTQANNEKLFF.

This clonotype was observed many times. The chain couples TRBV15 to TRBJ2-6; 7 bases are a match to TRBD1. The ends lost 3 bases at V and 2 bases at J; junction bases unmatched: 10. Germline V gene lookup returns CDR1 LNHNV and CDR2 YYDKDF (reference sequence). This CDR3 has 18 amino acids. CDR3 nucleotide sequence: TGTGCCACCAGCAGTGGCATACCACAGGGGACTGGGGCCAACGTCCTGACTTTC. It translates to CATSSGIPQGTGANVLTF.

This clonotype was seen a few times. The rearrangement links TRBV15 to TRBJ2-4; TRBD1 aligns across 9 bases. Germline CDR1 LNHNV, CDR2 YYDKDF (reference sequence). With V trimmed by 3 bases and J by 5 bases, 5 bases remained unmatched. CDR3 length: 15 residues. CDR3 protein: CATSSYRGRENIQYF. In nucleotides, the CDR3 is TGTGCCACCAGCAGTTACAGGGGGCGGGAAAACATTCAGTACTTC. The full variable domain, in which reference TRBV15 and TRBJ2-4 provide the parts outside the CDR3, is DAMVIQNPRYQVTQFGKPVTLSCSQTLNHNVMYWYQQKSSQAPKLLFHYYDKDFNNEADTPDNFQSRRPNTSFCFLDIRSPGLGDTAMYLCATSSYRGRENIQYFGAGTRLSVL.

This clonotype was picked up a small number of times. The chain carries TRBV28 and TRBJ2-7, with 7 bases aligning to TRBD2. CDR1 and CDR2 (germline): MDHEN, SYDVKM. The CDR3 is 18 amino acids. V dropped 4 bases and J dropped 3; count of bases not matched to a gene: 18. This chain's CDR3 is CASSSIPSPAGVLYEQYF. CDR3 in DNA: TGTGCCAGCAGTTCGATACCCTCACCCGCGGGGGTCCTCTACGAGCAGTACTTC.

This chain joins TRBV2 and TRBJ2-3; D not certain. The germline CDR1 and CDR2 sequences are SNHLY and FYNNEI. The CDR3 runs 14 residues. The V end lost 4 bases, the J end lost 0 bases, and 8 bases lay between the germline ends. CDR3: CASSGPSSTDTQYF. The CDR3 DNA follows: TGTGCCAGCAGTGGGCCTTCTAGCACAGATACGCAGTATTTT.

Ten or more counts support this clonotype. The chain employs TRBV11-1 and TRBJ1-2, with 7 bases fitting TRBD1. This CDR3 comprises 14 residues. The V gene end was trimmed by 5 bases and the J gene end by 10 bases; junction bases not matched to a gene: 13. The germline CDR1 and CDR2 sequences are SGHAT and FQDESV (reference sequence). Written as DNA, the CDR3 is TGTGCCAGCAGCCCGATTAGGGGGCAGTTCAACTACACCTTC. It yields the protein CASSPIRGQFNYTF.

This clonotype was recorded many times. V and J are TRBV6-2 or TRBV6-3 and TRBJ1-5; 8 bases fit TRBD1. V was clipped by 7 bases and J by 0 bases; unmatched bases: 5. Germline values: CDR1 MNHEY, CDR2 SVGEGT. The CDR3 runs to 15 residues. This chain's CDR3 is CASNRGQVSNQPQHF. Written as DNA, the CDR3 is TGTGCCAGCAACCGGGGACAGGTTAGCAATCAGCCCCAGCATTTT.